These T cell receptor beta chains were read from a single sample in a study of blood T cell repertoires in COVID-19. TCRdb's copy holds only in-frame clones and misses some; the assay was immunoSEQ multiplex PCR. Among more than 300,000 clones listed, 90% to 95% were seen once. The sequencing sample was made of PBMCs or T cells enriched from blood (not recorded which). The receptors were sampled from a woman aged 30 to 39 who had been exposed to COVID-19. The CDR3 runs from the conserved cysteine through the conserved F or W. A D gene is named only where the DNA matches it firmly. Part of the rows lack a size; the others show once, few, many or a class for expanded clones.

>TRBJ1-1|NA|17|TRBV4-2|TRBD1
TGTGCCAGCAGCCACCTGGGACAGGGGCGGATGGACACTGAAGCTTTCTTT
CASSHLGQGRMDTEAFF
>TRBJ2-3|NA|14|TRBV19|TRBD1
TGTGCCAGTAGGAGGACAGGGGAGTGGGATACGCAGTATTTT
CASRRTGEWDTQYF
>TRBJ1-1|NA|17|TRBV7-3|NA
TGTGCCAGCAGCCCATTCACAGGGTCAGCTATGAACACTGAAGCTTTCTTT
CASSPFTGSAMNTEAFF
>TRBJ2-3|NA|14|TRBV6-2/TRBV6-3|NA
TGTGCCAGCAGTTACCTAGCATTGGCGGATACGCAGTATTTT
CASSYLALADTQYF
>TRBJ2-7|once|14|TRBV5-1|NA
TGCGCCAGCAGCTTGGGACAGAGCTCCTACGAGCAGTACTTC
CASSLGQSSYEQYF
>TRBJ2-3|NA|15|TRBV6-2/TRBV6-3|NA
TGTGCCAGCAGTTACGACAGGTACTTTACAGATACGCAGTATTTT
CASSYDRYFTDTQYF
>TRBJ2-7|few|15|TRBV6-5|TRBD1
TGTGCCAGCAGTCCCCGGGGGACAGGCTTCTACGAGCAGTACTTC
CASSPRGTGFYEQYF
>TRBJ1-1|NA|14|TRBV7-2|NA
TGTGCCAGCAGCGACTATCTCCAGGGGTCTGAAGCTTTCTTT
CASSDYLQGSEAFF
>TRBJ2-2|few|15|TRBV6-1|NA
TGTGCCAGCAGTGAAGCCACAAGTTTCACCGGGGAGCTGTTTTTT
CASSEATSFTGELFF
>TRBJ2-7|once|16|TRBV5-4|TRBD2
TGTGCCAGCAGCTTGGTGGCGCGGGGGGACTCCTACGAGCAGTACTTC
CASSLVARGDSYEQYF